A selection of T cell receptor beta chains follows, all from one sample in a study of OX40 agonist ivuxolimab in advanced cancers. The assay was immunoSEQ multiplex PCR, and TCRdb's table has in-frame clones only and misses some. The table records more than 20,000 clones, 83% of them present only once. Sequenced here: CD4+ or CD8+ T cells sorted from blood, sampled in a trial of the OX40 agonist ivuxolimab. Source of these receptors: an adult with an advanced solid tumor such as melanoma, head and neck, liver or kidney cancer. Both conserved end residues are part of each CDR3. The D gene is left open where the match is weak. Clone size appears in some rows only: once, few, many, or a class for an expanded clone.

CDR3 length	D gene	V gene	J gene	clone size	CDR3 DNA	CDR3 protein
14	TRBD1	TRBV4-1	TRBJ1-1	-	TGCGCCAGCAGCCAAGGACAGGGGGCAAGATTAGCTTTCTTT	CASSQGQGARLAFF
15	-	TRBV11-2	TRBJ1-5	-	TGTGCCAGCAGCCAAGGCCCGGGGAGAGATCAGCCCCAGCATTTT	CASSQGPGRDQPQHF
17	-	TRBV7-9	TRBJ2-6	once	TGTGCCAGCAGCACGCCGGGAGAAAGCTCTGGGGCCAACGTCCTGACTTTC	CASSTPGESSGANVLTF
11	-	TRBV5-6	TRBJ2-7	-	TGTGCCAGCAGCTTGGGAAGGGAGCAGTACTTC	CASSLGREQYF
16	-	TRBV5-1	TRBJ2-3	-	TGCGCCAGCAGCTTGGCCGGGCGTTCGGGGGCAGATACGCAGTATTTT	CASSLAGRSGADTQYF
12	-	TRBV7-8	TRBJ2-2	-	TGTGCCAGCACCAACAGGGTTAGGGAGCTGTTTTTT	CASTNRVRELFF
15	TRBD2	TRBV4-1	TRBJ2-1	medium-sized	TGCGCCAGCAGCCAAGATCGATCGGGGGGCAATGAGCAGTTCTTC	CASSQDRSGGNEQFF
15	TRBD1	TRBV30	TRBJ1-2	-	TGTGCCTGGAGTGTACAGGGGGTTGCGCTCTATGGCTACACCTTC	CAWSVQGVALYGYTF
12	-	TRBV5-1	TRBJ1-2	-	TGCGCCAGCAGTACGGCGAACTATGGCTACACCTTC	CASSTANYGYTF
16	-	TRBV27	TRBJ2-6	-	TGTGCCAGCAGTTTTAGGACCCTCTCTGGGGCCAACGTCCTGACTTTC	CASSFRTLSGANVLTF
14	-	TRBV5-1	TRBJ2-5	-	TGCGCCAGCAGCCCTCAGCCGGCCCAAGAGACCCAGTACTTC	CASSPQPAQETQYF
14	TRBD1	TRBV5-1	TRBJ1-5	-	TGCGCCAGCAGCACCAGGGGGCTGAATCAGCCCCAGCATTTT	CASSTRGLNQPQHF
11	-	TRBV11-2	TRBJ2-7	-	TGTGCCAGCAGCTTAGCCTACGAGCAGTACTTC	CASSLAYEQYF
14	-	TRBV2	TRBJ2-1	-	TGTGCCAGCCAATCGGAGGGGGGATACAATGAGCAGTTCTTC	CASQSEGGYNEQFF
15	-	TRBV6-5	TRBJ2-5	-	TGTGCCAGCAGTTACGGAGGCTCCAGGGGCGAGACCCAGTACTTC	CASSYGGSRGETQYF
14	-	TRBV5-4	TRBJ1-2	medium-sized	TGTGCCAGCAGCTGGATGGTAGGGCACTATGGCTACACCTTC	CASSWMVGHYGYTF
12	-	TRBV12-5	TRBJ2-5	once	TGTGCTAGTGGTTTGGTCTATGAGACCCAGTACTTC	CASGLVYETQYF
16	TRBD2	TRBV9	TRBJ2-1	-	TGTGCCAGCAGCGTAGGAGCGGGGGCCTCCTACAATGAGCAGTTCTTC	CASSVGAGASYNEQFF
14	-	TRBV9	TRBJ1-5	-	TGTGCCAGCAGCGTAGCGGACAGCAATCAGCCCCAGCATTTT	CASSVADSNQPQHF
13	-	TRBV30	TRBJ1-1	-	TGTGCCTGGGATGGACAGTTGAACACTGAAGCTTTCTTT	CAWDGQLNTEAFF
14	-	TRBV10-1	TRBJ1-1	-	TGCGCCAGCAGTGAAAACCGGGGGAACACTGAAGCTTTCTTT	CASSENRGNTEAFF
15	TRBD2	TRBV13	TRBJ2-3	-	TGTGCCAGCAGCTTAGGGACTAGCGCCACAGATACGCAGTATTTT	CASSLGTSATDTQYF
16	-	TRBV13	TRBJ2-7	-	TGTGCCAGCACCCCGCCCCTCGGGACGTTGGCCTACGAGCAGTACTTC	CASTPPLGTLAYEQYF
13	TRBD1	TRBV28	TRBJ2-3	-	TGTGCCAGCAGTTTTACAGGGGTTTATACGCAGTATTTT	CASSFTGVYTQYF
16	-	TRBV10-3	TRBJ1-1	-	TGTGCCATCAGTCCCCCGGGCCTCAGGAAGGACACTGAAGCTTTCTTT	CAISPPGLRKDTEAFF
13	-	TRBV18	TRBJ2-2	-	TGTGCCAGCTCACCACCCGGTCCCGGGGAGCTGTTTTTT	CASSPPGPGELFF
14	TRBD1	TRBV27	TRBJ2-3	-	TGTGCCAGCAGTTCGGGGACAGGGGTAGATACGCAGTATTTT	CASSSGTGVDTQYF
14	TRBD1	TRBV28	TRBJ1-5	-	TGTGCCAGCAGTCCCGGGACAGGGTCACAGCCCCAGCATTTT	CASSPGTGSQPQHF
14	TRBD2	TRBV5-4	TRBJ2-7	-	TGTGCCAGCAGCTTGGGGACTAGGGTCTACGAGCAGTACTTC	CASSLGTRVYEQYF
11	-	TRBV30	TRBJ1-2	-	TGTGCCTGGAGTGAAAACTATGGCTACACCTTC	CAWSENYGYTF
15	-	TRBV5-4	TRBJ2-7	once	TGTGCCAGCAGCGGGGGACGCAGGAGCTCCTACGAGCAGTACTTC	CASSGGRRSSYEQYF
15	TRBD1	TRBV5-1	TRBJ1-4	-	TGCGCCAGCAGACGATCCGGGACAGGGTCTGAAAAACTGTTTTTT	CASRRSGTGSEKLFF
13	-	TRBV30	TRBJ2-7	-	TGTGCCTGGACAGGGGTAGGTTCCTACGAGCAGTACTTC	CAWTGVGSYEQYF
15	-	TRBV2	TRBJ2-3	-	TGTGCCAGCAGTGGGTCCGGCCGCTACACAGATACGCAGTATTTT	CASSGSGRYTDTQYF
16	TRBD1	TRBV5-6	TRBJ2-5	-	TGTGCCAGCAGCTTGGAAGTCAGGGGGCTATCGGAGACCCAGTACTTC	CASSLEVRGLSETQYF
13	-	TRBV9	TRBJ1-5	-	TGTGCCAGCAGCGTAGTCGAGGGAGCCGGGCTTCATTTT	CASSVVEGAGLHF
16	TRBD2	TRBV7-9	TRBJ2-7	large	TGTGCCAGCAGCTTTGCTAGCGGGAGGACAACCTACGAGCAGTACTTC	CASSFASGRTTYEQYF
16	-	TRBV5-6	TRBJ2-3	-	TGTGCCAGCAGCTTGGGGGCGGGGGCACGCACAGATACGCAGTATTTT	CASSLGAGARTDTQYF
16	TRBD1	TRBV6-5	TRBJ2-3	-	TGTGCCAGCAGTTACTCGGGACAGGGGGGCCCAGATACGCAGTATTTT	CASSYSGQGGPDTQYF
18	-	TRBV19	TRBJ2-2	-	TGTGCCAGTACCACAAGGGACGGAGCGTTGGTGACCACCGGGGAGCTGTTTTTT	CASTTRDGALVTTGELFF
17	TRBD1	TRBV4-1	TRBJ2-7	medium-sized	TGCGCCAGCAGCCGAGCAGGTCCGGGACAGGGGGCATTGGAGCAGTACTTC	CASSRAGPGQGALEQYF
14	-	TRBV28	TRBJ1-6	-	TGTGCCAGCACACTGGGCTCCTATAATTCACCCCTCCACTTT	CASTLGSYNSPLHF
14	-	TRBV27	TRBJ2-1	-	TGTGCCAGCAGCTCAGGGTCCTCCTACAATGAGCAGTTCTTC	CASSSGSSYNEQFF
16	TRBD1	TRBV5-6	TRBJ2-2	-	TGTGCCAGCAGCGCTAACCGGGACAGATACACCGGGGAGCTGTTTTTT	CASSANRDRYTGELFF
13	-	TRBV7-3	TRBJ2-2	-	TGTGCCAGCAGCTCCCAGGGGTCCGGGGAGCTGTTTTTT	CASSSQGSGELFF
14	TRBD1	TRBV19	TRBJ1-1	-	TGTGCCAGTAGTATAGGACACAGGACAGGTGAAGCTTTCTTT	CASSIGHRTGEAFF
13	TRBD2	TRBV2	TRBJ2-5	-	TGTGCCAGCAGTCTTAGCGGGAAAGAGACCCAGTACTTC	CASSLSGKETQYF
15	-	TRBV9	TRBJ1-6	-	TGTGCCAGCAGCCCCCACGGGGGCCCCAATTCACCCCTCCACTTT	CASSPHGGPNSPLHF
16	TRBD2	TRBV4-1	TRBJ2-2	once	TGCGCCAGCAGCCAAGATCTAGCGGCGAACACCGGGGAGCTGTTTTTT	CASSQDLAANTGELFF
15	TRBD2	TRBV6-1	TRBJ2-1	once	TGTGCCAGCAGGGGGACTAGCGGGCTTTACAATGAGCAGTTCTTC	CASRGTSGLYNEQFF
14	-	TRBV5-1	TRBJ2-7	few	TGCGCCAGCAGCTTGGTGGGTCAGTCCTACGAGCAGTACTTC	CASSLVGQSYEQYF
16	-	TRBV4-2	TRBJ2-7	medium-sized	TGTGCCAGCAGCCAAGATTCCACTAGCCCTTCCTACGAGCAGTACTTC	CASSQDSTSPSYEQYF
14	TRBD2	TRBV30	TRBJ2-1	once	TGTGCCTGGAGTTCCGGCGGGGGGGAAAATGAGCAGTTCTTC	CAWSSGGGENEQFF
15	-	TRBV6-1	TRBJ2-7	once	TGTGCCAGCGCCGGAGGGGGTACAGCCGCCTACGAGCAGTACTTC	CASAGGGTAAYEQYF
13	TRBD1	TRBV27	TRBJ1-2	-	TGTGCCAGCTCCGGACAGGGGGCGCGTGGCTACACCTTC	CASSGQGARGYTF
17	TRBD1	TRBV9	TRBJ1-3	-	TGTGCCAGCAGCGATCGGACAGGGGCGTCCTCTGGAAACACCATATATTTT	CASSDRTGASSGNTIYF
11	-	TRBV6-6	TRBJ2-7	-	TGTGCCAGCAGTTACTCGGAGGGGCAGTACTTC	CASSYSEGQYF
14	-	TRBV2	TRBJ2-7	-	TGTGCCAGCAGTGAAGCAGGATTGTGGCACGAGCAGTACTTC	CASSEAGLWHEQYF
15	TRBD1	TRBV7-9	TRBJ1-2	-	TGTGCCAGCAGGCCAGGGACAGGGGCGGGCTATGGCTACACCTTC	CASRPGTGAGYGYTF